This TCR beta chain derives from a study of T-cell memory formation after mild COVID-19 (dated by TCRdb to the early 2020s). For context, the study as a whole: TCR sequence clusters from the two donors were found to be largely donor specific. Longitudinal TCRalpha and TCRbeta repertoire sequencing tracked T-cell clones expanding and contracting after mild COVID-19 in two donors. The cohort was made up of two young adult volunteers, one female and one male, who were previously healthy.

Ficoll-Paque density gradient centrifugation was used to isolate PBMCs. Sequenced using an Illumina NovaSeq 6000. cDNA libraries for TCRalpha and TCRbeta were prepared by 5'RACE using constant-segment primers, with sample barcodes and unique molecular identifiers added. RNA was extracted from every sample with Trizol reagent. The libraries were amplified in two PCR steps, and the second step added a second sample barcode and Illumina TruSeq adapters. Libraries were sequenced on an Illumina NovaSeq with 2 x 150 bp paired-end reads. Under the source paper's analysis protocol: With migec v1.2.7, reads were demultiplexed and then collapsed into UMI-guided consensus sequences. Using mixcr v2.1.11, UMI consensuses were aligned to TRA and TRB V and J templates and then assembled into clonotypes. Clonotypes were classified as expanded or contracted when called significant by both edgeR and NoisET, with noise models trained on biological replicates. edgeR calls used a false discovery rate-adjusted p below 0.01 and a log2 fold-change threshold of 1. As an exploratory analysis of dynamics, PCA with hierarchical clustering was applied to max-normalized trajectories of the 1000 most abundant clonotypes. Separately sequenced CD4+ and CD8+ repertoires were used to assign a CD4 or CD8 phenotype to each responding clone. The raw public data were reprocessed by TCRdb itself: fastp quality trimming at Q25, MiXCR clonotype calling, in-frame beta chains only. Records with the same CDR3 protein are collapsed into one entry carrying the most frequent genes and DNA. V and J calls and clone size were set by TCRdb, not the authors. In all, the sample holds about 340,000 distinct CDR3 sequences, and roughly 15% of those were seen once. Together, the top ten hold around 20% of the sample.

The CDR3 runs 15 amino acids, cysteine and phenylalanine included. Only CDR3 DNA is held: 45 bases, read in frame from base 1. Trimming at the junction amounts to 6 bases on V and 4 bases on J, and the germline ends lie 16 bases apart. In the germline V gene (reference sequence), CDR1 corresponds to LNHDA and CDR2 to SQIVND. On this clonotype: The target of this receptor is not known. No base qualities exist here, and no much larger clone lies one base off it.

What the research found in general, with its limitations: SARS-CoV-2 specificity was not confirmed for the second-wave clones peaking on day 37. Contracting CD4+ clones appeared mostly in the CM and EM memory subsets, whereas CD8+ clones were enriched in EMRA. The detection of some responding clones in pre-infection memory suggests that pre-existing cross-reactive memory T cells joined the SARS-CoV-2 response. Balanced CD4/CD8 phenotypes were observed for clones contracting from day 15 to 85, whereas a bias towards CD4+ was observed for a second wave of clones expanding from day 15 to 37. The study covered only a couple of mild cases, and larger cohorts including severe cases with pre-infection samples were considered necessary.

This TCR derives from a man aged 18 to 35 who had mild COVID-19 (a few samples of this study predate the infection). The sample titles of this study are shuffled in the database, so cell type and time point are left out; the donor was told from shared clones. Rearrangement joined TRBV19 to TRBJ1-5, with TRBD1 tentatively as D gene (6 bases match). Sequenced: PBMCs or a T cell subset sorted from them (not recorded which). DNA sequence: TGTGCCAGTAGAGGTAGGGGGAGAGGGAATCAGCCCCAGCATTTT. This sequence encodes CASRGRGRGNQPQHF.